These 16 T cell receptor beta chains were all obtained from the same sample, sequenced in a study of blood T cell repertoires in COVID-19. Generated by immunoSEQ multiplex PCR, the TCRdb table keeps only in-frame clones and is missing some. The sample has about 190,000 clones, 80% seen once. Sequenced: peripheral blood. The receptors stem from a man aged 60-69 years with acute or convalescent COVID-19.

The chain has TRBV6-5 and TRBJ1-5; D perhaps matches TRBD1 (5 bases). This CDR3 has 14 residues. The germline CDR1 and CDR2 sequences are MNHEY and SVGAGI. V lost 5 bases, J lost 2 bases, and 10 bases lay in between. CDR3 DNA sequence: TGTGCCAGCAGTCAGGGTGTAGGCAATCAGCCCCAGCATTTT. Protein sequence: CASSQGVGNQPQHF.

The gene calls are TRBV5-1 and TRBJ1-4; 9 positions agree with TRBD1. From germline, CDR1 is SGHRS and CDR2 YFSETQ. The CDR3 sequence is 16 residues long. V lost 3 bases to trimming and J lost 5 bases; unmatched junction nucleotides: 8. The CDR3 is CASSSRNRGQNEKLFF. The CDR3 DNA follows: TGCGCCAGCAGCTCCCGCAACAGGGGGCAAAATGAAAAACTGTTTTTT.

This chain uses TRBV6-5 with TRBJ2-7, with TRBD2 identical over 9 bases. Per germline, CDR1 MNHEY and CDR2 SVGAGI. The CDR3 sequence is 13 residues long. Germline trimming cut 8 bases from V and 5 bases from J; bases unmatched to any gene: 7. CDR3 region: CASLTSGLNEQYF. The DNA of the CDR3 is TGTGCCAGCCTCACTAGCGGGTTAAACGAGCAGTACTTC.

V usage is TRBV12-5 and J usage is TRBJ1-3; 8 bases line up with TRBD1. Per germline, CDR1 LGHNT and CDR2 FRNRAP. J was trimmed by 0 bases and V by 4 bases; bases with no gene match: 8. The CDR3 is 17 amino acids. The CDR3 region has the DNA TGTGCTAGTGGTTCTACCGGGACAGGTTACTCTGGAAACACCATATATTTT. Residues: CASGSTGTGYSGNTIYF.

This clone was recorded a few times. The rearrangement joins TRBV19 to TRBJ1-4; D not certain. CDR3 length: 16 residues. V gave up 7 bases and J gave up 5 bases, with 20 bases separating them. Per the germline V gene, CDR1 is LNHDA and CDR2 is SQIVND (reference sequence). CDR3 residues: CASMGSWASLNEKLFF. The DNA of the CDR3 is TGTGCCAGTATGGGGAGTTGGGCCAGCCTCAATGAAAAACTGTTTTTT.

The chain employs TRBV24-1 and TRBJ2-3; D is possibly TRBD2 (5 bases). CDR1 is KGHDR, CDR2 SFDVKD, per germline. The CDR3 spans 15 residues. V was trimmed by 4 bases and J by 3 bases, leaving 13 bases between them. The CDR3 protein is CATSEPGSGTDTQYF. CDR3 DNA: TGTGCCACCAGTGAACCGGGGAGCGGAACAGATACGCAGTATTTT.

The table lists this clone with a count of one. The CDR3 nucleotides read TGTGCCAGCTCACCACTGCGTGCCGGTGAGCAGTTCTTC. Translated: CASSPLRAGEQFF. The rearrangement uses TRBV18 and TRBJ2-1; D ambiguous. The V end lost 1 base, the J end lost 9 bases, and 10 bases lay between the germline ends. Germline lookup yields CDR1 KGHSH and CDR2 LQKENI. The CDR3 sequence is 13 residues long.

The rearrangement links TRBV15 to TRBJ1-1; D not certain. There are 12 residues in the CDR3. Germline values: CDR1 LNHNV, CDR2 YYDKDF (reference sequence). V dropped 0 bases and J dropped 5 bases, with 4 bases sitting between them. Here the CDR3 reads CATSRDTTEAFF. CDR3 nucleotides: TGTGCCACCAGCAGAGATACTACTGAAGCTTTCTTT.

This chain uses TRBV6-4 with TRBJ1-1; 8 positions match TRBD1. The CDR3 covers 15 residues. The germline CDR1 and CDR2 sequences are MRHNA and SNTAGT. The J segment lost 10 bases and the V segment lost 3 bases, leaving 13 bases of the junction unmatched. The CDR3 region has the DNA TGTGCCAGCAGTGATATGATCAGGGGGCATGATGTAGCTTTCTTT. Its protein is CASSDMIRGHDVAFF.

The rearrangement links TRBV12-3 or TRBV12-4 to TRBJ1-1, with TRBD1 identical over 7 bases. V shed 4 bases and J 11 bases; nucleotides not matched to a gene: 7. The CDR3 contains 12 residues. CDR3 bases: TGTGCCAGCAGTTCCTCGACAGGGCCGGCTTTCTTT. Amino acid sequence: CASSSSTGPAFF.

This chain joins TRBV7-2 and TRBJ2-4; maybe TRBD1 (6 bases). V lost 2 bases and J 6 bases, leaving 17 bases between the germline ends. The germline V gene encodes CDR1 SGHTA and CDR2 FQGNSA. The CDR3 contains 16 residues. In nucleotides, the CDR3 is TGTGCCAGCAGCTTACGCCCTTCAGGGGCGGGAAACATTCAGTACTTC. It codes for CASSLRPSGAGNIQYF.

The chain joins TRBV18 to TRBJ1-5; D is ambiguous. Germline-derived CDR1 and CDR2 are KGHSH and LQKENI. The CDR3 is 13 residues long. Trimming took 4 bases from V and 3 from J, leaving 7 bases between them. The chain's CDR3 is CASSLYNNQPQHF. The CDR3 DNA follows: TGTGCCAGCTCACTGTACAACAATCAGCCCCAGCATTTT. The complete variable domain, with remaining parts taken from reference TRBV18 and TRBJ1-5, reads NAGVMQNPRHLVRRRGQEARLRCSPMKGHSHVYWYRQLPEEGLKFMVYLQKENIIDESGMPKERFSAEFPKEGPSILRIQQVVRGDSAAYFCASSLYNNQPQHFGDGTRLSIL.

The CDR3 loop is CASTSGSYEQYF. The DNA for the CDR3 is TGTGCCTCCACTAGCGGGAGTTACGAGCAGTACTTC. The chain links TRBV30 to TRBJ2-7; 11 positions agree with TRBD2. The CDR3 contains 12 residues. The trim removed 7 bases at V and 4 bases at J, leaving 3 bases unmatched. Germline V lookup: CDR1 GTSNPN, CDR2 SVGIG (reference sequence).

V usage is TRBV5-1 and J usage is TRBJ1-6; a possible D gene is TRBD1 (5 bases). Trimming stripped 1 base from V and 0 bases from J, with 8 bases between. The CDR3 loop spans 16 amino acids. Looked up from germline, CDR1 is SGHRS and CDR2 is YFSETQ. The CDR3 loop reads CASSLLGDSYNSPLHF. In nucleotides, the CDR3 is TGCGCCAGCAGCTTGCTAGGGGACTCCTATAATTCACCCCTCCACTTT. Filled out from reference TRBV5-1 and TRBJ1-6, the complete variable domain reads KAGVTQTPRYLIKTRGQQVTLSCSPISGHRSVSWYQQTPGQGLQFLFEYFSETQRNKGNFPGRFSGRQFSNSRSEMNVSTLELGDSALYLCASSLLGDSYNSPLHFGNGTRLTVT.

This clone appeared a single time. This rearrangement joins TRBV6-5 to TRBJ2-1; D remains unclear. The CDR3 sequence is 14 residues long. Trimming took 6 bases from V and 3 from J, leaving 12 bases between them. Germline lookup yields CDR1 MNHEY and CDR2 SVGAGI. CDR3 nucleotides: TGTGCCAGCAGGCTAGAGATAAACTACAATGAGCAGTTCTTC. Its protein is CASRLEINYNEQFF.

A single count supports this clone. V is TRBV6-5 and J is TRBJ1-1; D is uncertain. CDR3 length equals 13 residues. Germline V gene lookup returns CDR1 MNHEY and CDR2 SVGAGI. V was shortened by 2 bases and J by 1 base, with 5 bases between the two germline ends. The CDR3 nucleotides are TGTGCCAGCAGTTACGAGGGGAACACTGAAGCTTTCTTT. It translates to CASSYEGNTEAFF.